The sequence of this TCR beta chain was determined in a study of blood T cell repertoires in COVID-19. Study-level information: The origin of the acute and convalescent COVID-19 samples was the United States, Italy and Spain. In each case, the material was cDNA or gDNA derived from T cells, B-cell-depleted T cells, or PBMCs.

Per the authors' pipeline: Quantification of nucleated cells was approximated via reference gene primer amplification. Method: immunoSEQ multiplex PCR; TCRdb's copy keeps in-frame clones and lacks some. That table furnishes V, J and clone size, whereas the DNA furnished D and trimming. Among about 190,000 clones, roughly 80% were seen once, and the ten largest hold around an eighth. The V end lost 0 bases, the J end lost 13 bases, and 20 bases lay between the germline ends. The CDR3 is made up of 15 amino acids. Germline assignment: CDR1 SGHRS and CDR2 YFSETQ. The TCR sequence derives from a man between 50 and 59 years old who had recovered from COVID-19. The sequencing input was peripheral blood. The V call is TRBV5-1, the J call TRBJ1-5; maybe TRBD1 (5 bases). The DNA for the CDR3 is TGCGCCAGCAGCTTGGTATCCGGGCCCGGAGGGGTTCAGCATTTT. This translates into CASSLVSGPGGVQHF.